The next 19 T cell receptor beta chains were all read from a single sample in a study of memory CD4+ T cells and cytomegalovirus serostatus (dated by TCRdb to about 2019). A FACSAria II was used to sort memory CD4+ T cells, defined as single viable CD3+CD4+CD8-CD45RO+ cells. The library relied on the immunoSEQ multiplex PCR assay. Imported from immuneACCESS, the table was reduced by TCRdb to in-frame sequences with V and J called. These copies leave out some clones; in studies compared against another copy, an unresolved V gene accounts for under half, and the cause of the remainder is not known. This sample has 40,000 to 45,000 clones in its table, and 76% of those were observed once. Together, the top ten hold around 1.9% of the sample. Sample: memory CD4+ T cells from blood. These receptors were collected from an adult in good health and CMV-seronegative.

CDR3 loop: CASSLKSSYNEQFF. The CDR3 nucleotides are TGTGCCAGCAGTTTAAAGAGCTCCTACAATGAGCAGTTCTTC. The chain couples TRBV27 to TRBJ2-1; D uncertain. Germline V gives CDR1 MNHEY, CDR2 SMNVEV (reference sequence). CDR3 length equals 14 residues. V was shortened by 2 bases and J by 0 bases, with 5 bases between the two germline ends.

The chain carries TRBV5-6 and TRBJ1-5, with D unclear. Trimming shortened V by 1 base and J by 3 bases, and 14 bases separated the two germline ends. Germline V gives CDR1 SGHDT, CDR2 YYEEEE. The CDR3 runs to 16 residues. The CDR3 here is CASSLWAGRINQPQHF. Here the CDR3 DNA reads TGTGCCAGCAGCTTGTGGGCGGGGAGAATCAATCAGCCCCAGCATTTT.

The chain links TRBV6-4 to TRBJ2-3; D remains ambiguous. The germline V gene encodes CDR1 MRHNA and CDR2 SNTAGT. The V gene lost 5 bases and the J gene lost 6 bases, with 15 bases spanning the gap. The CDR3 has 14 amino acids. The CDR3 is CASSRGPGVDTQYF. The DNA for the CDR3 is TGTGCCAGCAGTCGCGGACCAGGTGTTGATACGCAGTATTTT.

V usage is TRBV28 and J usage is TRBJ1-4, with D unclear. The CDR3 sequence is 12 residues long. The V gene lost 2 bases and the J gene lost 4 bases, with 2 bases spanning the gap. The germline V gene has CDR1 MDHEN and CDR2 SYDVKM. The CDR3 region has the DNA TGTGCCAGCAGTTTAATTAATGAAAAACTGTTTTTT. It codes for CASSLINEKLFF.

The chain combines TRBV7-9 with TRBJ1-1; D remains ambiguous. CDR1 is SEHNR, CDR2 FQNEAQ, per germline (reference sequence). CDR3 length: 14 residues. Trimming took 5 bases from V and 4 from J, leaving 14 bases between them. Written as DNA, the CDR3 is TGTGCCAGCAGCGCTTTCCTACTGGGCACTGAAGCTTTCTTT. Its protein is CASSAFLLGTEAFF.

This clone was counted once. CDR3 nucleotide sequence: TGTGCCAGCGGAATCCGGGACAGGGGATCACCCCTCCACTTT. It is translated as CASGIRDRGSPLHF. J is TRBJ1-6 and V is TRBV2, with 10 bases matching TRBD1. V was clipped by 8 bases and J by 10 bases; unmatched bases: 8. The CDR3 consists of 14 residues. Germline V lookup: CDR1 SNHLY, CDR2 FYNNEI.

The chain carries TRBV28 and TRBJ1-3; D unclear. With 2 bases removed from V and 1 base from J, the gap between germline ends came to 6 bases. Germline CDR1 is MDHEN and CDR2 is SYDVKM. The CDR3 covers 14 residues. CDR3 in amino acids: CASSLSQSGNTIYF. The CDR3, as DNA: TGTGCCAGCAGTTTAAGCCAGTCTGGAAACACCATATATTTT. Filled out from reference TRBV28 and TRBJ1-3, the complete variable domain reads DVKVTQSSRYLVKRTGEKVFLECVQDMDHENMFWYRQDPGLGLRLIYFSYDVKMKEKGDIPEGYSVSREKKERFSLILESASTNQTSMYLCASSLSQSGNTIYFGEGSWLTVV.

The J gene is TRBJ1-2, the V gene TRBV6-5; 12 nucleotides line up with TRBD1. Trimming at V came to 6 bases and at J to 9 bases, leaving 8 bases not matched to a gene. Germline-derived CDR1 and CDR2 are MNHEY and SVGAGI. This CDR3 comprises 14 residues. The CDR3 is CASRYGTGGSSYTF. For the CDR3, the DNA is TGTGCCAGCAGATACGGGACAGGGGGCTCTAGCTACACCTTC.

The sample holds a few counts of this clone. The V gene is TRBV18, the J gene TRBJ1-1, with D possibly matching TRBD1 (5 bases). The CDR3 totals 16 residues. Per germline, CDR1 KGHSH and CDR2 LQKENI. Trimming cost V 1 base and J 0 bases, with 12 bases left between them. CDR3 in amino acids: CASSPRGVAMNTEAFF. CDR3 nucleotide sequence: TGTGCCAGCTCACCACGAGGGGTGGCGATGAACACTGAAGCTTTCTTT.

The CDR3 region has the DNA TGTGCCAGCAGTGACCCCGGACAGGGTAGGGGGGAGCTGTTTTTT. As protein: CASSDPGQGRGELFF. The chain employs TRBV25-1 and TRBJ2-2; 8 nucleotides align to TRBD1. Germline lookup yields CDR1 MGHDK and CDR2 SYGVNS. Trimming cost V 3 bases and J 8 bases; bases outside gene matches: 8. The CDR3 runs to 15 residues.

J is TRBJ2-7 and V is TRBV14; weak D call: TRBD2 (6 bases). Trimming removed 5 bases at V and 0 bases at J, with 11 bases between. CDR3 length: 14 amino acids. Germline values: CDR1 SGHDN, CDR2 FVKESK. As DNA, the CDR3 is TGTGCCAGCAGCGGACGACTAGACTCCTACGAGCAGTACTTC. Amino acids: CASSGRLDSYEQYF.

CDR3 in amino acids: CAWTRSGGDGYTF. CDR3 DNA: TGTGCCTGGACACGCTCGGGGGGGGATGGCTACACCTTC. The V and J genes are TRBV30 and TRBJ1-2; the D gene is possibly TRBD1 (5 bases). CDR1 and CDR2 from the germline V gene are GTSNPN and SVGIG (reference sequence). This CDR3 has 13 amino acids. Trimming cost V 4 bases and J 6 bases, with 15 bases left between them.

This clone has a handful of counts. The genes are TRBV5-5 and TRBJ1-1; 7 positions agree with TRBD1. Germline loops: CDR1 SGHKS, CDR2 YYEKEE (reference sequence). The CDR3 contains 18 residues. Trimming took 4 bases from V and 3 from J; bases not matched to a gene: 18. The CDR3 reads CASSPPSWETGYDTEAFF. As DNA, the CDR3 is TGTGCCAGCAGCCCCCCGAGTTGGGAGACAGGGTATGACACTGAAGCTTTCTTT.

The gene calls are TRBV5-8 and TRBJ2-3, with 9 bases identical to TRBD1. Per germline, CDR1 SGHTS and CDR2 YDEGEE. The CDR3 consists of 16 residues. J lost 3 bases, V lost 1 base, and 6 bases had no gene match. The CDR3 loop is CASSLIRGTGTDTQYF. The CDR3 region has the DNA TGTGCCAGCAGCTTGATTCGCGGGACAGGGACAGATACGCAGTATTTT.

The gene calls are TRBV7-2 and TRBJ1-1; D remains ambiguous. Germline values: CDR1 SGHTA, CDR2 FQGNSA. V shed 5 bases and J shed 1 base, with 8 bases lying between them. This CDR3 has 13 residues. CDR3 loop: CASSRDPNTEAFF. The DNA for the CDR3 is TGTGCCAGCAGCCGCGACCCGAACACTGAAGCTTTCTTT.

This clone occurred once. The chain combines TRBV11-2 with TRBJ1-2; a possible D gene is TRBD1 (6 bases). The V gene lost 5 bases and the J gene lost 4 bases, with 26 bases spanning the gap. The germline gives CDR1 SGHAT, CDR2 FQNNGV. The CDR3 loop spans 18 amino acids. The CDR3: CASSPLRRQAQWLYGYTF. The CDR3 region has the DNA TGTGCCAGCAGCCCCTTACGTCGACAGGCCCAGTGGCTCTATGGCTACACCTTC.

This chain uses TRBV28 with TRBJ2-7, with 7 bases fitting TRBD1. CDR1 is MDHEN and CDR2 is SYDVKM in the germline V gene. The junction had 12 bases not matched to a gene; V was cut back by 6 bases and J by 7 bases. The CDR3 extends over 14 amino acids. The CDR3 is CASSPPGQVREQYF. In DNA, the CDR3 is TGTGCCAGCAGCCCTCCCGGACAGGTCAGAGAGCAGTACTTC.

As to this clone: An end of the junction does not agree with germline; a read error may underlie this. This chain links TRBV9 with TRBJ2-5, with 14 bases identical to TRBD2. This CDR3 contains 15 residues. CDR1 is SGDLS and CDR2 is YYNGEE in the germline V gene. CDR3 protein: CASSAGLAGGESQYF. The CDR3 region has the DNA TGTGCCAGCAGCGCAGGACTAGCGGGGGGAGAGTCCCAGTACTTC.

This clone was detected only once. This rearrangement joins TRBV6-1 to TRBJ2-2, with 7 bases that match TRBD2. CDR3 length: 14 residues. Germline CDR1 and CDR2: MNHNS and SASEGT. Germline trimming cut 7 bases from V and 6 bases from J; bases unmatched to any gene: 8. CDR3 sequence reads: CASNFGTKAGELFF. The CDR3 region has the DNA TGTGCCAGCAATTTTGGGACTAAAGCCGGGGAGCTGTTTTTT.